This T cell receptor beta chain was sequenced during a study of blood T cell repertoires in COVID-19. In the source study's methods: Reference gene primers were amplified, and this amplification served to estimate nucleated cell counts. Produced via immunoSEQ multiplex PCR; TCRdb's table is partial and in-frame only. V and J calls and clone size are given by that table; D and trimming were obtained from the DNA. The sample has 290,000 or so clones; approximately 78% are singletons. V was pared by 2 bases and J by 8 bases, with 9 bases between. CDR3 length equals 12 residues. Germline V gene sequence: CDR1 LNHDA, CDR2 SQIVND (reference sequence).

Sequenced: PBMCs or T cells enriched from blood (not recorded which). The chain is built from TRBV19 and TRBJ1-2, with D possibly being TRBD1 (5 bases). The TCR originated in a man between 35 and 55 years old who had been exposed to COVID-19. The CDR3 sequence is CASSIQGSGYTF. In DNA, the CDR3 is TGTGCCAGTAGTATACAGGGTAGCGGCTACACCTTC. Drawing the rest from reference TRBV19 and TRBJ1-2, the complete variable domain is DGGITQSPKYLFRKEGQNVTLSCEQNLNHDAMYWYRQDPGQGLRLIYYSQIVNDFQKGDIAEGYSVSREKKESFPLTVTSAQKNPTAFYLCASSIQGSGYTFGSGTRLTVV.